Sequencing of this T cell receptor beta chain was carried out in a study of OX40 agonist ivuxolimab in advanced cancers. V dropped 3 bases and J dropped 3 bases, with 12 bases sitting between them. In germline, CDR1 is SGHDT, CDR2 YYEEEE. CDR3 length: 14 amino acids. On this clone: Its antigen is still unknown.

Clones were sequenced by immunoSEQ multiplex PCR, and TCRdb holds only the in-frame ones, with some missing. The sample consists of approximately 76,000 clones, roughly nine tenths of them appearing once. With autoimmune disease history or systemic immunosuppression, patients were excluded. Study-wide results and limits: More expanded clones were seen, on average, in CD8+ T cells than in CD4+. Those patients achieving a partial response at 0.1-3.0 mg/kg showed among the lowest clonal expansion. Both blood CD4+ and CD8+ T cells showed clonal growth by week 6 at 0.1 to 3.0 mg/kg.

V usage is TRBV5-6 and J usage is TRBJ1-1, with a possible D match to TRBD1 (5 bases). This specimen consisted of CD4+ or CD8+ T cells sorted from blood, obtained in a trial of the OX40 agonist ivuxolimab. The sequence came from an adult with an advanced solid tumor such as melanoma, head and neck, liver or kidney cancer. This CDR3 reads CASSWTLGDTEAFF. The CDR3 DNA follows: TGTGCCAGCAGCTGGACCCTGGGGGACACTGAAGCTTTCTTT.